The sequence of this T cell receptor beta chain was determined in a study of shared clonotypes between healthy human individuals. Study as a whole: A donor's plate count was three for CD4 naive and three for CD4 memory; CD8 naive had two and CD8 memory one.

Only in-frame clones appear in the TCRdb table, and some are missing; sequencing was by immunoSEQ multiplex PCR. The sample consists of about 2 million clones, about 94% of them appearing once. General study findings and limits: Genetic and exposure-history diversity was limited by the small donor number.

CD45RO-negative CD8 cells positively selected for CCR7 made up the naive population, which excluded terminally differentiated effector memory CD45RA+ cells. CDR1 SGHVS and CDR2 FNYEAQ come from the germline V gene. The CDR3 is made up of 15 amino acids. Trimming cost V 1 base and J 2 bases, with 8 bases left between them. A remark on this clone: Its cognate antigen is unknown.

The source of this sequence is a man between 18 and 35 years old in good health. The genes are TRBV7-6 and TRBJ2-2; maybe TRBD2 (6 bases). Sample: naive CD8+ T cells sorted from blood. In DNA form, the CDR3 reads TGTGCCAGCAGCTTAGTCGGGGGTAACACCGGGGAGCTGTTTTTT. It yields the protein CASSLVGGNTGELFF.